Below are 24 T cell receptor beta chains sequenced from a single sample in a study of T-cell memory formation after mild COVID-19. Using its own MiXCR run on the 5' RACE reads, TCRdb lists one record per CDR3 protein. The sample contains fewer than 50,000 distinct CDR3 sequences, 8.5% to 10% of which appear only once. Sequencing was performed on PBMCs or a T cell subset sorted from them (not recorded which). The origin of the receptors is an adult woman who had mild COVID-19 (a few samples of this study predate the infection). Cell type and time point are not known.

This clonotype was counted at least ten times. The chain is built from TRBV11-2 and TRBJ2-4; 7 nucleotides align to TRBD2. J lost 1 base, V lost 5 bases, and 8 bases had no gene match. The CDR3 extends over 16 amino acids. Germline V CDR1 and CDR2: SGHAT, FQNNGV. The CDR3 DNA reads as TGTGCCAGCAGCCGGGGGTTGCGGGAGGCCAAAAACATTCAGTACTTC. Protein: CASSRGLREAKNIQYF.

This clonotype was observed a handful of times. The V call is TRBV14, the J call TRBJ1-6; 7 nucleotides line up with TRBD1. This CDR3 is built from 14 residues. V lost 3 bases, J lost 7 bases, and 3 bases stayed unmatched. CDR1 is SGHDN and CDR2 is FVKESK in the germline V gene. The CDR3 protein is CASSHLQGNSPLHF. The CDR3 nucleotides read TGTGCCAGCAGCCATCTACAGGGGAATTCACCCCTCCACTTT. Filled out from reference TRBV14 and TRBJ1-6, the complete variable domain reads EAGVTQFPSHSVIEKGQTVTLRCDPISGHDNLYWYRRVMGKEIKFLLHFVKESKQDESGMPNNRFLAERTGGTYSTLKVQPAELEDSGVYFCASSHLQGNSPLHFGNGTRLTVT.

The chain recombines TRBV30 with TRBJ1-1; D remains unclear. Trimming took off 1 base at V and 6 bases at J, with 15 bases between the two ends. Germline CDR1 and CDR2: GTSNPN and SVGIG (reference sequence). The CDR3 is made up of 14 amino acids. CDR3 sequence (DNA): TGTGCCTGGAGTGGTCCGGGTTGGGGAGCTGAAGCTTTCTTT. It encodes CAWSGPGWGAEAFF.

This clonotype appeared a few times. CDR3: CASSPPNRQTGTEAFF. CDR3 DNA: TGTGCCAGCTCACCTCCAAACAGGCAAACGGGAACTGAAGCTTTCTTT. This chain connects TRBV18 to TRBJ1-1; a possible D gene is TRBD1 (5 bases). CDR1 and CDR2 (germline): KGHSH, LQKENI. The CDR3 loop spans 16 amino acids. The V end lost 3 bases, the J end lost 5 bases, and 19 bases lay between the germline ends. Full variable domain (remainder filled in from reference TRBV18 and TRBJ1-1): NAGVMQNPRHLVRRRGQEARLRCSPMKGHSHVYWYRQLPEEGLKFMVYLQKENIIDESGMPKERFSAEFPKEGPSILRIQQVVRGDSAAYFCASSPPNRQTGTEAFFGQGTRLTVV.

There are a few counts of this clonotype. A junction end diverges from the germline sequence, so it may reflect a read error. The genes are TRBV7-7 and TRBJ2-2, with 8 bases that match TRBD2. CDR3 length equals 17 residues. Germline V lookup: CDR1 SSHAT, CDR2 FNYEAQ (reference sequence). CDR3 bases: TGTGCTAGCAGCCATGCCCCAGCGGGAGTGTCTGGCGGGGAGCTGTTTTTT. It encodes CASSHAPAGVSGGELFF.

This sequence joins TRBV11-2 and TRBJ1-1, with no clear D. V was clipped by 2 bases and J by 0 bases, with 4 bases between them. Germline assignment: CDR1 SGHAT and CDR2 FQNNGV. The length of the CDR3 is 13 residues. CDR3 protein: CASSLSLNTEAFF. CDR3 DNA: TGTGCCAGCAGCTTATCCCTGAACACTGAAGCTTTCTTT.

J is TRBJ1-1 and V is TRBV20-1; tentative D call: TRBD1 (6 bases). Germline CDR1 reads DFQATT; CDR2 reads SNEGSKA (reference sequence). Trimming shortened V by 7 bases and J by 3 bases, and 18 bases separated the two germline ends. CDR3 length: 14 residues. The CDR3 sequence is CSVVFQGTDTEAFF. In DNA form, the CDR3 reads TGCAGTGTCGTATTCCAGGGGACGGACACTGAAGCTTTCTTT.

This clonotype has just a few counts. The J gene is TRBJ2-3, the V gene TRBV9; 8 nucleotides line up with TRBD1. Germline V gene sequence: CDR1 SGDLS, CDR2 YYNGEE. With 4 bases clipped from V and 3 bases from J, the junction kept 10 bases outside the gene matches. The CDR3 runs to 16 residues. CDR3 DNA sequence: TGTGCCAGCAGCACCCAAACAGGGGGTATAACAGATACGCAGTATTTT. Encoded protein: CASSTQTGGITDTQYF.

This clonotype has more than one count but fewer than ten. CDR3 sequence reads: CAIREDSLGDEQFF. CDR3 DNA: TGTGCCATCAGGGAAGACTCTCTCGGTGATGAGCAGTTCTTC. This sequence joins TRBV10-3 and TRBJ2-1, with unresolved D. In germline, CDR1 is ENHRY, CDR2 SYGVKD. The CDR3 has 14 residues. Trimming took 6 bases from V and 8 from J, leaving 17 bases between them.

This clonotype was counted between two and nine times. The V gene is TRBV4-3, the J gene TRBJ2-4; D unresolved. Germline CDR1 is LGHNA and CDR2 is YSLEER. Trimming took 0 bases from V and 5 from J, leaving 5 bases between them. The CDR3 is made up of 13 amino acids. The CDR3 spells CASSQEVQNIQYF. CDR3 in DNA: TGCGCCAGCAGCCAAGAAGTCCAAAACATTCAGTACTTC.

This clonotype was counted between two and nine times. The V and J genes are TRBV10-3 and TRBJ1-2; 7 positions match TRBD1. The V and J ends lost 6 bases and 3 bases, in that order; junction bases with no gene match: 7. This CDR3 is 14 amino acids long. Germline CDR1 ENHRY, CDR2 SYGVKD. DNA for the CDR3: TGTGCCATCAGCGCGGCCGGGACAGACTATGGCTACACCTTC. Protein product: CAISAAGTDYGYTF.

This chain joins TRBV20-1 and TRBJ2-7; D is ambiguous. The germline CDR1 and CDR2 sequences are DFQATT and SNEGSKA (reference sequence). This CDR3 region has 11 residues. V was pared by 0 bases and J by 10 bases, with 10 bases between. DNA for the CDR3: TGCAGTGCTAGAGATCTCTGGGGTCAGTACTTC. This gives the protein CSARDLWGQYF.

This clonotype came up a few times. The J gene is TRBJ2-1, the V gene TRBV30; 8 positions agree with TRBD2. CDR1 GTSNPN and CDR2 SVGIG come from the germline V gene (reference sequence). V lost 2 bases and J lost 7; bases outside the gene matches: 10. This CDR3 region has 15 residues. The CDR3 reads CAWSKGSSGLNEQFF. The CDR3 bases are TGTGCCTGGAGTAAGGGGTCTAGCGGGTTGAATGAGCAGTTCTTC.

This clonotype was seen many times. V gene TRBV5-1 combines with J gene TRBJ2-1; 13 bases are a match to TRBD2. Unmatched junction bases numbered 13, after V lost 4 bases and J lost 0 bases. The CDR3 runs to 20 residues. CDR1 is SGHRS and CDR2 is YFSETQ in the germline V gene. CDR3: CASSTTGLAGALGSYNEQFF. In DNA, the CDR3 is TGCGCCAGCAGCACCACCGGACTAGCGGGAGCCCTCGGCTCCTACAATGAGCAGTTCTTC.

This clonotype was seen many times. The V gene is TRBV6-6, the J gene TRBJ2-7, with a weak D call TRBD2 (6 bases). CDR1 and CDR2 from the germline V gene are MNHNY and SVGAGI (reference sequence). The CDR3 covers 14 residues. Trimming cost V 6 bases and J 6 bases, with 18 bases left between them. As DNA, the CDR3 is TGTGCCAGCAGCCACGGAGGGACGCTAAGCGAGCAGTACTTC. Translated, it gives CASSHGGTLSEQYF.

This clonotype was seen a handful of times. This rearrangement joins TRBV29-1 to TRBJ1-1, with no clear D. The CDR3 length is 12 residues. Germline V gene data show CDR1 as SQVTM and CDR2 as ANQGSEA. The V gene lost 3 bases and the J gene lost 0 bases, with 5 bases spanning the gap. The DNA for the CDR3 is TGCAGCGTTGACAGGATGAACACTGAAGCTTTCTTT. Protein: CSVDRMNTEAFF.

This clonotype was observed many times. The rearrangement links TRBV7-8 to TRBJ2-3; D tentatively reads TRBD1 or TRBD2 (6 bases each). This CDR3 has 15 residues. V lost 3 bases, J lost 7 bases, and 17 bases lay in between. Germline CDR1 is SGHVS and CDR2 is FQNEAQ. The CDR3 DNA reads as TGTGCCAGCAGCTTCGAGGCGGAGGGGGTGCATACGCAGTATTTT. This gives the protein CASSFEAEGVHTQYF.

This clonotype was found a few times. This sequence joins TRBV5-1 and TRBJ2-3; D is ambiguous. From germline, CDR1 is SGHRS and CDR2 YFSETQ. The CDR3 is made up of 16 amino acids. V shed 3 bases and J shed 5 bases, with 19 bases lying between them. The CDR3 region has the DNA TGCGCCAGCAGCTCGCTAGGTACCCCCTCCATAGATACGCAGTATTTT. Translation: CASSSLGTPSIDTQYF.

This clonotype was detected many times. The chain is built from TRBV7-3 and TRBJ2-3; D call uncertain. CDR1 SGHTA and CDR2 FQGTGA come from the germline V gene. The CDR3 has 15 residues. The ends were cut back, 1 base at V and 1 base at J, with 9 bases in the middle. CDR3 DNA: TGTGCCAGCAGCTTAATGGGAACTCGCACAGATACGCAGTATTTT. Its translation is CASSLMGTRTDTQYF.

The chain combines TRBV5-8 with TRBJ2-7; D may be TRBD1 (5 bases). This CDR3 comprises 14 residues. CDR1 is SGHTS and CDR2 is YDEGEE in the germline V gene. V was trimmed by 5 bases and J by 0 bases, leaving 12 bases between them. The CDR3 loop is CASRSRRGSYEQYF. The CDR3 nucleotides are TGTGCCAGCAGATCCCGAAGGGGCTCCTACGAGCAGTACTTC.

By sample fraction, this clonotype is medium-sized. The J gene is TRBJ2-3, the V gene TRBV6-5; D gene ambiguous. Germline assignment: CDR1 MNHEY and CDR2 SVGAGI. This CDR3 has 11 residues. Trimming left V 5 bases short and J 6 bases short, with 6 bases between. In DNA form, the CDR3 reads TGTGCCAGCAGTGACTGGGATACGCAGTATTTT. It is translated as CASSDWDTQYF.

This clonotype was picked up many times. V and J are TRBV2 and TRBJ2-7, with 8 bases aligning to TRBD1. Germline values: CDR1 SNHLY, CDR2 FYNNEI. The trim removed 1 base at V and 0 bases at J, leaving 8 bases unmatched. The CDR3 covers 17 residues. CDR3 nucleotide sequence: TGTGCCAGCAGTGAAGTCGACAGGGGTCAAAGCTCCTACGAGCAGTACTTC. Protein product: CASSEVDRGQSSYEQYF.

This clonotype was seen more than once but under ten times. The rearrangement uses TRBV3-1 and TRBJ1-3; unclear D gene. The CDR3 loop spans 15 amino acids. Germline V gene sequence: CDR1 LGHDT, CDR2 YNNKEL (reference sequence). Trimming left V 3 bases short and J 0 bases short, with 9 bases between. The CDR3 loop reads CASSQGILSGNTIYF. CDR3 DNA sequence: TGTGCCAGCAGCCAGGGAATACTCTCTGGAAACACCATATATTTT.

There are a few counts of this clonotype. V usage is TRBV27 and J usage is TRBJ2-7; no clear D. Germline V gene data show CDR1 as MNHEY and CDR2 as SMNVEV (reference sequence). The CDR3 extends over 13 amino acids. Trimming removed 5 bases at V and 6 bases at J, with 14 bases between. The CDR3 here is CASSHSGELEQYF. In DNA, the CDR3 is TGTGCCAGCAGTCACAGTGGGGAACTCGAGCAGTACTTC.